The clone carrying this T cell receptor beta chain was recorded many times. What it recognizes is unknown. Patients aged 18 to 65 had newly diagnosed hyperthyroidism that had lasted under 2 months. This sample stems from a study of T cells in Graves' hyperthyroidism and ophthalmopathy. The study's findings and limits: Appearing also in blood were most of the thyroid clonotypes expanded above 0.001.

From RNA transcripts, TCR beta CDR3 regions were amplified. During a first-round RT-PCR of the TCR CDR3, the HTBI primer set was used. TCRdb itself ran the multiplex PCR reads through MiXCR, one entry per CDR3 protein. Of just over 550,000 distinct CDR3 sequences in the sample, just over 45% were seen once. V lost 9 bases and J lost 1, with 16 bases in between. The CDR3 loop spans 14 amino acids. Germline loops: CDR1 SGHVS, CDR2 FNYEAQ. This clonotype was obtained from a woman aged 18-35 years with Graves' hyperthyroidism. The chain has TRBV7-6 and TRBJ2-7; weak D call: TRBD1 (5 bases). Sequencing was done on a sample of peripheral blood or thyroid tissue (not recorded which). Here the CDR3 reads CASSLGRESYEQYF. The DNA of the CDR3 is TGTGCCAGTAGTCTCGGCAGGGAATCCTACGAGCAGTACTTC.